This T cell receptor beta chain is from a study of blood T cell repertoires in COVID-19. Study information: Samples came from the United States, Italy and Spain, spanning acute and convalescent COVID-19.

Assay: immunoSEQ multiplex PCR; the TCRdb copy retains only in-frame clones and omits some. The profile shows approximately 190,000 clones, around 90% of them singletons. Germline lookup yields CDR1 LNHDA and CDR2 SQIVND (reference sequence). The ends lost 4 bases at V and 0 bases at J; junction bases unmatched: 0. This CDR3 is built from 14 residues. Input material: peripheral blood. The chain has TRBV19 and TRBJ1-1, with TRBD1 identical over 9 bases. The TCR comes from a man between 50 and 59 years old with acute or convalescent COVID-19. CDR3 region: CASSRQGVNTEAFF. CDR3 coding DNA: TGTGCCAGTAGTAGACAGGGGGTGAACACTGAAGCTTTCTTT. The whole variable domain, remainder taken from reference TRBV19 and TRBJ1-1, is DGGITQSPKYLFRKEGQNVTLSCEQNLNHDAMYWYRQDPGQGLRLIYYSQIVNDFQKGDIAEGYSVSREKKESFPLTVTSAQKNPTAFYLCASSRQGVNTEAFFGQGTRLTVV.